These 7 T cell receptor beta chains were all obtained from the same sample, sequenced in a study of cytomegalovirus exposure and HLA in healthy donors. PCR primers comprised 60 Vbeta and 13 Jbeta primers. Here immunoSEQ multiplex PCR was the method, and the copy in TCRdb shows in-frame clones only, minus some. The repertoire holds approximately 160,000 clones, with 70% to 80% as singletons. Material: PBMCs. These receptors were obtained from a woman between 40 and 55 years old in good health and CMV-seronegative.

The table lists this clone with a few counts. The chain links TRBV5-4 to TRBJ2-3; TRBD2 aligns across 8 bases. CDR1 is SGHNT and CDR2 is YYREEE in the germline V gene (reference sequence). The CDR3 loop spans 16 amino acids. V gave up 4 bases and J gave up 3 bases; unmatched junction bases: 10. CDR3 in amino acids: CASSKQGTRVTDTQYF. The CDR3 DNA reads as TGTGCCAGCAGCAAGCAGGGGACTAGGGTTACAGATACGCAGTATTTT.

The CDR3: CASKAGKDSEQFF. The DNA of the CDR3 is TGTGCCAGCAAAGCTGGAAAGGACTCAGAGCAGTTCTTC. V gene TRBV27 combines with J gene TRBJ2-1; perhaps TRBD2 as D (5 bases). The CDR3 extends over 13 amino acids. The germline CDR1 and CDR2 sequences are MNHEY and SMNVEV (reference sequence). Trimming removed 7 bases from V and 10 bases from J, with 17 bases in between.

V and J are TRBV7-9 and TRBJ2-1, with 13 bases fitting TRBD2. The CDR3 consists of 15 residues. V lost 5 bases to trimming and J lost 4 bases; unmatched junction nucleotides: 2. The germline V gene encodes CDR1 SEHNR and CDR2 FQNEAQ (reference sequence). CDR3 DNA sequence: TGTGCCAGCAGCGTACTAGCGGGAGGGTACAATGAGCAGTTCTTC. Translation: CASSVLAGGYNEQFF.

The rearrangement links TRBV11-3 to TRBJ2-7; a weak D match, TRBD1 (6 bases). CDR1 and CDR2 (germline): SGHNT, YENEEA. This CDR3 is 14 amino acids long. The ends were cut back, 4 bases at V and 2 bases at J, with 12 bases in the middle. The CDR3 DNA reads TGTGCCAGCAGCTGGACCTCAGGGGCCTACGAGCAGTACTTC. This codes for CASSWTSGAYEQYF.

A single count supports this clone. The chain links TRBV6-1 to TRBJ1-2; D gene ambiguous. Germline-derived CDR1 and CDR2 are MNHNS and SASEGT. Trimming took 7 bases from V and 4 from J, leaving 13 bases between them. CDR3 length: 13 amino acids. The CDR3 region has the DNA TGTGCCAGCACATTACAGCTAGCCTATGGCTACACCTTC. Translation gives CASTLQLAYGYTF.

Written as DNA, the CDR3 is TGTGCCAGCAGCCAAGGGACAGGGTACGAGCAGTACTTC. Its translation is CASSQGTGYEQYF. This rearrangement joins TRBV4-2 to TRBJ2-7; 8 nucleotides match TRBD1. Trimming removed 1 base from V and 4 bases from J; junction bases left unmatched: 0. The CDR3 length is 13 residues. Germline lookup yields CDR1 LGHNA and CDR2 YNFKEQ.

The V gene is TRBV5-1, the J gene TRBJ1-1; TRBD1 agrees at 7 bases. The CDR3 runs 15 residues. V was clipped by 0 bases and J by 4 bases; unmatched bases: 6. Germline CDR1 reads SGHRS; CDR2 reads YFSETQ. CDR3 coding DNA: TGCGCCAGCAGCTTGGAAGGGGGCGCGGGCACTGAAGCTTTCTTT. Translating it yields CASSLEGGAGTEAFF.